Each of the 6 T cell receptor beta chains below was sequenced from the same sample in a study of T cells in Graves' hyperthyroidism and ophthalmopathy. The TCR beta CDR3 regions underwent amplification using RNA transcripts as the source. With the HTBI primer set, the TCR CDR3 went through a first round of RT-PCR. In TCRdb, the multiplex PCR reads were re-called with MiXCR into one record per CDR3 protein. The profile shows 700,000 or so distinct CDR3 sequences, around 15% of them singletons. The sequencing sample was made of blood. The receptors come from a man younger than 35 with Graves' hyperthyroidism.

This clonotype was detected ten times or more. This rearrangement joins TRBV15 to TRBJ2-5; TRBD2 agrees at 7 bases. Trimming cost V 4 bases and J 4 bases; bases outside gene matches: 3. Germline-derived CDR1 and CDR2 are LNHNV and YYDKDF (reference sequence). This CDR3 contains 13 residues. CDR3 loop: CATSNIAGETQYF. CDR3 in DNA: TGTGCCACCAGCAATATAGCGGGAGAGACCCAGTACTTC.

The chain joins TRBV20-1 to TRBJ2-3, with TRBD1 identical over 7 bases. This CDR3 has 15 amino acids. Germline-derived CDR1 and CDR2 are DFQATT and SNEGSKA (reference sequence). The V segment lost 1 base and the J segment 4 bases; nucleotides outside the gene matches: 8. The CDR3 DNA sequence: TGCAGTGCTAGAGTCAGACAGGGTCGGGCAGATACGCAGTATTTT. Protein sequence: CSARVRQGRADTQYF.

This clonotype appeared a few times. The chain employs TRBV20-1 and TRBJ2-3; TRBD2 agrees at 12 bases. The CDR3 covers 14 residues. CDR1 and CDR2 (germline): DFQATT, SNEGSKA (reference sequence). The CDR3 region has the DNA TGCAGGGCCGCTAGCGGGAGGGTCACAGATACGCAGTATTTT. This gives the protein CRAASGRVTDTQYF.

CDR3 in amino acids: CASSQGQRGYNEQFF. The CDR3 DNA is TGTGCCAGCTCCCAAGGACAGCGGGGATACAATGAGCAGTTCTTC. The rearrangement uses TRBV18 and TRBJ2-1; perhaps TRBD2 as D (7 bases). The CDR3 is 15 amino acids. In germline, CDR1 is KGHSH, CDR2 LQKENI. With 6 bases removed from V and 4 bases from J, the gap between germline ends came to 16 bases.

This clonotype appeared many times. V gene TRBV11-2 combines with J gene TRBJ2-7; TRBD1 matches 8 bases. The CDR3 totals 15 residues. In germline, CDR1 is SGHAT, CDR2 FQNNGV. With V trimmed by 3 bases and J by 6 bases, 10 bases remained unmatched. For the CDR3, the DNA is TGTGCCAGCAGCTTGATGACAGGGGACCCCTCCGAGCAGTACTTC. Translation: CASSLMTGDPSEQYF.

This clonotype appeared many times. The DNA of the CDR3 is TGTGCCATCAGTGAGCGCGAGCTGAACACAGATACGCAGTATTTT. Residues: CAISERELNTDTQYF. The gene calls are TRBV10-3 and TRBJ2-3; D is ambiguous. Between the trimmed V and J ends, which lost 2 bases and 2 bases, there was a span of 11 bases. Germline assignment: CDR1 ENHRY and CDR2 SYGVKD. CDR3 size: 15 residues.